The 24 T cell receptor beta chains below all came from one sample that was sequenced in a study of blood T cell repertoires in COVID-19. TCRdb keeps only in-frame clones here, not all; method: immunoSEQ multiplex PCR. The table lists tens of thousands of clones, around 90% of them singletons. The sequencing sample was made of peripheral blood. The receptor set was obtained from a man aged 55 to 69 with COVID-19, enrolled during active disease.

The chain employs TRBV10-3 and TRBJ1-5; D not resolved. Germline CDR1 and CDR2: ENHRY and SYGVKD. The ends were cut back, 10 bases at V and 1 base at J, with 23 bases in the middle. The CDR3 is 17 amino acids. The CDR3 region is CATGRYDPRESNQPQHF. Written as DNA, the CDR3 is TGTGCCACCGGGAGGTACGACCCAAGGGAAAGCAATCAGCCCCAGCATTTT.

The chain has TRBV27 and TRBJ2-7, with TRBD1 matching over 9 bases. The CDR3 sequence is 14 residues long. Per germline, CDR1 MNHEY and CDR2 SMNVEV (reference sequence). V dropped 3 bases and J dropped 7; count of bases not matched to a gene: 7. The CDR3 DNA follows: TGTGCCAGCAGTTTGGGGACAGGGCGTGAGGAGCAGTACTTC. As protein: CASSLGTGREEQYF.

The rearrangement uses TRBV5-1 and TRBJ1-1; 8 positions match TRBD1. This CDR3 spans 13 amino acids. V was pared by 4 bases and J by 6 bases, with 5 bases of the junction left unmatched. From germline, CDR1 is SGHRS and CDR2 YFSETQ. The CDR3 bases are TGCGCCAGCAGCGGAGACAGGGGCGCTGAAGCTTTCTTT. Translation gives CASSGDRGAEAFF. Together with reference TRBV5-1 and TRBJ1-1, the CDR3 gives the full variable domain: KAGVTQTPRYLIKTRGQQVTLSCSPISGHRSVSWYQQTPGQGLQFLFEYFSETQRNKGNFPGRFSGRQFSNSRSEMNVSTLELGDSALYLCASSGDRGAEAFFGQGTRLTVV.

This chain connects TRBV7-6 to TRBJ1-3, with unresolved D. The CDR3 consists of 17 residues. The germline CDR1 and CDR2 sequences are SGHVS and FNYEAQ. Trimming removed 1 base from V and 4 bases from J, with 17 bases in between. CDR3 in DNA: TGTGCCAGCAGCTTAGTCGTACCTAGCTCTCTGGGAAACACCATATATTTT. This sequence encodes CASSLVVPSSLGNTIYF. The whole variable domain, filled in from reference TRBV7-6 and TRBJ1-3, reads GAGVSQSPRYKVTKRGQDVALRCDPISGHVSLYWYRQALGQGPEFLTYFNYEAQQDKSGLPNDRFSAERPEGSISTLTIQRTEQRDSAMYRCASSLVVPSSLGNTIYFGEGSWLTVV.

The chain employs TRBV12-3 or TRBV12-4 and TRBJ2-1; D is possibly TRBD1 (6 bases). V dropped 4 bases and J dropped 12 bases, with 13 bases sitting between them. The CDR3 extends over 12 amino acids. The CDR3 coding sequence is TGTGCCAGCAGTTCTAGCCCAGGGGTGCAGTTCTTC. It translates to CASSSSPGVQFF.

The chain couples TRBV14 to TRBJ1-1; D is ambiguous. CDR1 and CDR2 from the germline V gene are SGHDN and FVKESK. V was trimmed by 4 bases and J by 5 bases, leaving 8 bases between them. The CDR3 has 12 amino acids. The CDR3: CASSPTRTEAFF. CDR3 nucleotides: TGTGCCAGCAGCCCAACGCGGACTGAAGCTTTCTTT.

The chain employs TRBV21-1 and TRBJ2-4; TRBD2 was called by the table and not checked on the DNA. TRBV21-1 is a pseudogene. The CDR3 covers 19 residues. The CDR3 coding sequence is TGTGCCAGCAGCAACAGGGAGAGCGGGAGGGCCCTCGCCAAAAACATTCAGTACTTC. It specifies CASSNRESGRALAKNIQYF.

The chain couples TRBV18 to TRBJ1-5, with D tentatively TRBD1 (5 bases). Trimming pared 6 bases from V and 5 bases from J, leaving 11 bases between. The CDR3 spans 13 residues. Germline CDR1 and CDR2: KGHSH and LQKENI. This CDR3 reads CASSPGRDQPQHF. CDR3 bases: TGTGCCAGCTCTCCAGGGAGGGATCAGCCCCAGCATTTT.

This clone was picked up one time. The J gene is TRBJ2-1, the V gene TRBV19; TRBD1 might be the D (6 bases). There are 18 residues in the CDR3. Per the germline V gene, CDR1 is LNHDA and CDR2 is SQIVND (reference sequence). V shed 6 bases and J shed 2 bases, with 23 bases lying between them. CDR3 residues: CASSLDLIRTETYNEQFF. For the CDR3, the DNA is TGTGCCAGTAGCCTAGATTTGATCCGGACAGAAACCTACAATGAGCAGTTCTTC.

The gene calls are TRBV3-1 (or the pseudogene TRBV3-2) and TRBJ2-7; possibly TRBD1 for D (6 bases). This CDR3 is 15 amino acids long. The germline V and J ends were trimmed by 8 bases and 7 bases, with 24 bases remaining between them. CDR1 is LGHDT, CDR2 YNNKEL, per germline (reference sequence). The CDR3 spells CASALGTLQHGEQYF. CDR3 coding DNA: TGTGCCAGCGCCTTGGGGACATTACAACACGGGGAGCAGTACTTC.

The CDR3 DNA reads as TGTGCCAGCAGCCCCAGACATAGCGGGACCTACAATGAGCAGTTCTTC. Protein product: CASSPRHSGTYNEQFF. The V and J genes are TRBV9 and TRBJ2-1, with 8 nucleotides matching TRBD2. Germline assignment: CDR1 SGDLS and CDR2 YYNGEE. This CDR3 comprises 16 residues. V was pared by 4 bases and J by 2 bases, with 8 bases of the junction left unmatched. Drawing the rest from reference TRBV9 and TRBJ2-1, the complete variable domain is DSGVTQTPKHLITATGQRVTLRCSPRSGDLSVYWYQQSLDQGLQFLIQYYNGEERAKGNILERFSAQQFPDLHSELNLSSLELGDSALYFCASSPRHSGTYNEQFFGPGTRLTVL.

The CDR3 loop is CASSPGPYEQYF. The DNA of the CDR3 is TGTGCCAGCTCACCAGGGCCCTACGAGCAGTACTTC. The rearrangement joins TRBV18 to TRBJ2-7; no clear D gene. Germline CDR1 reads KGHSH; CDR2 reads LQKENI. This CDR3 spans 12 amino acids. V dropped 2 bases and J dropped 2 bases, with 4 bases sitting between them.

The chain links TRBV28 to TRBJ2-1, with a weak D call TRBD2 (5 bases). The CDR3 spans 16 residues. Trimming shortened V by 5 bases and J by 0 bases, and 14 bases separated the two germline ends. The V gene's germline CDR1 is MDHEN and CDR2 SYDVKM. CDR3 bases: TGTGCCAGCAGTCGATTCAGCGGAAGCTCCTACAATGAGCAGTTCTTC. Amino acid sequence: CASSRFSGSSYNEQFF.

The V gene is TRBV20-1, the J gene TRBJ2-1; 10 bases map to TRBD2. Germline-derived CDR1 and CDR2 are DFQATT and SNEGSKA (reference sequence). Unmatched junction bases numbered 7, after V lost 3 bases and J lost 5 bases. The CDR3 extends over 15 amino acids. DNA of the CDR3: TGCAGTGCTAGTACCGGGACTAGCGTTAACAATGAGCAGTTCTTC. Translation: CSASTGTSVNNEQFF.

This clone is a singleton in its sample. The chain is built from TRBV24-1 and TRBJ2-1; 7 bases agree with TRBD2. With 5 bases clipped from V and 2 bases from J, the junction kept 5 bases outside the gene matches. The CDR3 is 15 residues long. CDR1 KGHDR and CDR2 SFDVKD come from the germline V gene. The CDR3 spells CATSGGGSPYNEQFF. The CDR3 bases are TGTGCCACCAGTGGGGGGGGGTCCCCCTACAATGAGCAGTTCTTC.

The chain joins TRBV27 to TRBJ2-1; TRBD2 agrees at 7 bases. This CDR3 has 16 residues. The V gene's germline CDR1 is MNHEY and CDR2 SMNVEV (reference sequence). With 5 bases clipped from V and 1 base from J, the junction kept 8 bases outside the gene matches. The CDR3 DNA reads as TGTGCCAGCAGTCCAATCGCAGCGGGATCCTACAATGAGCAGTTCTTC. Translating it yields CASSPIAAGSYNEQFF.

J is TRBJ2-3 and V is TRBV2, with D possibly matching TRBD1 (6 bases). The V end was cut by 1 base, the J end by 4 bases, with 9 bases between. In germline, CDR1 is SNHLY, CDR2 FYNNEI. This CDR3 has 14 amino acids. The DNA of the CDR3 is TGTGCCAGCAGTGAAGGTCAGGGGTCAGATACGCAGTATTTT. Encoded protein: CASSEGQGSDTQYF. Based on the CDR3 plus reference TRBV2 and TRBJ2-3, the full variable domain is EPEVTQTPSHQVTQMGQEVILRCVPISNHLYFYWYRQILGQKVEFLVSFYNNEISEKSEIFDDQFSVERPDGSNFTLKIRSTKLEDSAMYFCASSEGQGSDTQYFGPGTRLTVL.

This clone showed up just once. The chain employs TRBV10-3 and TRBJ2-3; a possible D gene is TRBD1 (5 bases). From germline, CDR1 is ENHRY and CDR2 SYGVKD. The V gene lost 3 bases and the J gene lost 8 bases, with 18 bases spanning the gap. The CDR3 has 15 residues. The CDR3 coding sequence is TGTGCCATCAGTGACAGGGCTACACAAGGCGGTACGCAGTATTTT. Protein product: CAISDRATQGGTQYF.

V gene TRBV11-2 combines with J gene TRBJ2-5; the D gene is possibly TRBD2 (5 bases). Germline values: CDR1 SGHAT, CDR2 FQNNGV. The CDR3 runs to 13 residues. V shed 6 bases and J shed 2 bases, with 10 bases lying between them. DNA of the CDR3: TGTGCCAGCAGGCGCTCGGGGCAAGAGACCCAGTACTTC. Its protein is CASRRSGQETQYF.

This chain links TRBV7-8 with TRBJ2-7; no clear D gene. Germline-derived CDR1 and CDR2 are SGHVS and FQNEAQ. CDR3 length: 13 residues. V dropped 5 bases and J dropped 6 bases, with 14 bases sitting between them. As DNA, the CDR3 is TGTGCCAGCAGCCCCCACGAGACAAGCGAGCAGTACTTC. Its protein product is CASSPHETSEQYF.

This clone came up once. Other DNA variants within this sample encode the same CDR3. The chain combines TRBV2 with TRBJ2-5; D perhaps matches TRBD1 (5 bases). V lost 1 base and J lost 1, with 7 bases in between. Germline CDR1 and CDR2: SNHLY and FYNNEI. The CDR3 runs 14 residues. The DNA of the CDR3 is TGTGCCAGCAGTGAAGGGACATCCCAAGAGACCCAGTACTTC. Protein sequence: CASSEGTSQETQYF.

The V gene is TRBV3-1 (or the pseudogene TRBV3-2), the J gene TRBJ2-2, with 11 bases that match TRBD1. This CDR3 has 17 residues. The germline CDR1 and CDR2 sequences are LGHDT and YNNKEL (reference sequence). Germline trimming cut 3 bases from V and 5 bases from J; bases unmatched to any gene: 8. DNA of the CDR3: TGTGCCAGCAGCCAGCCGCGAGGGACAGGGGGGACCGGGGAGCTGTTTTTT. Amino acids: CASSQPRGTGGTGELFF.

The gene calls are TRBV18 and TRBJ1-2; D is perhaps TRBD1 (6 bases). With 1 base removed from V and 6 bases from J, the gap between germline ends came to 9 bases. CDR3 length: 13 amino acids. Germline CDR1 is KGHSH and CDR2 is LQKENI. The CDR3 loop is CASSPRQADGYTF. The CDR3 DNA reads TGTGCCAGCTCACCACGACAGGCGGATGGCTACACCTTC.

This chain links TRBV30 with TRBJ1-3, with a possible D match to TRBD1 (5 bases). The CDR3 runs 14 residues. Per the germline V gene, CDR1 is GTSNPN and CDR2 is SVGIG (reference sequence). The V gene lost 3 bases and the J gene lost 7 bases, with 16 bases spanning the gap. CDR3 in DNA: TGTGCCTGGAGGGACACAGTTGGGAGGAACACCATATATTTT. Its translation is CAWRDTVGRNTIYF.